This paragraph reports one TCR beta chain. Its antigen is currently unknown. This entry comes from a study of cytomegalovirus exposure and HLA in healthy donors. PCR used 60 Vbeta primers and 13 Jbeta primers. This table comes from immunoSEQ multiplex PCR, and its TCRdb copy is limited to in-frame clones, with some not included. Found here are over 200,000 clones, 60% to 80% of them singletons; the top ten hold 3.8%. The V gene's germline CDR1 is LNHDA and CDR2 SQIVND (reference sequence). J gave up 5 bases and V 6 bases, and 5 bases lay outside the gene matches. The CDR3 runs 13 residues. Study-wide results and limits: Later on, an analysis tied around 17,000 TCR beta sequences to HLA alleles at 0.05 false discovery rate.

The sequencing input was PBMCs. This clonotype originated in a male donor in good health and CMV-seronegative. This chain connects TRBV19 to TRBJ2-5; 8 bases are shared with TRBD1. CDR3 in amino acids: CASSQGAWETQYF. CDR3 in DNA: TGTGCCAGTAGCCAGGGGGCATGGGAGACCCAGTACTTC.